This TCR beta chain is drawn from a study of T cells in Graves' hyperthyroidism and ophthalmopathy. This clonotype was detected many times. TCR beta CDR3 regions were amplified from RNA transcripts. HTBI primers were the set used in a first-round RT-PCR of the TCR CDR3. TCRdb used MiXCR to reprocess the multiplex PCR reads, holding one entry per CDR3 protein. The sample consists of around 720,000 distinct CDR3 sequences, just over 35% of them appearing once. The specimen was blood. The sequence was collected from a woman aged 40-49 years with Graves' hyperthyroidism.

CDR3 loop: CASSRVGYTEAFF. CDR3 nucleotides: TGTGCCAGCAGCCGAGTTGGGTACACTGAAGCTTTCTTT. The chain links TRBV6-5 to TRBJ1-1, with D hard to call. Per germline, CDR1 MNHEY and CDR2 SVGAGI. The CDR3 runs to 13 residues. Trimming took 6 bases from V and 3 from J, leaving 11 bases between them.